The clone carrying this T cell receptor beta chain was seen a few times. In TCRdb, the PCR reads were re-called with MiXCR into one record per CDR3 protein. The sample records roughly 79,000 distinct CDR3 sequences, under 55% being singletons. This sample was included in a study of CDR3 diversity in severe acne. Germline loops: CDR1 MNHEY, CDR2 SVGAGI. The CDR3 is 16 amino acids. The V end lost 6 bases, the J end lost 3 bases, and 18 bases lay between the germline ends. This sequence joins TRBV6-5 and TRBJ2-1; D uncertain. The clonotype comes from a male donor with severe acne vulgaris. Sequencing used blood. The CDR3 DNA sequence: TGTGCCAGCAGGGGGTACACAACACACCGCTACAATGAGCAGTTCTTC. Translating it yields CASRGYTTHRYNEQFF.